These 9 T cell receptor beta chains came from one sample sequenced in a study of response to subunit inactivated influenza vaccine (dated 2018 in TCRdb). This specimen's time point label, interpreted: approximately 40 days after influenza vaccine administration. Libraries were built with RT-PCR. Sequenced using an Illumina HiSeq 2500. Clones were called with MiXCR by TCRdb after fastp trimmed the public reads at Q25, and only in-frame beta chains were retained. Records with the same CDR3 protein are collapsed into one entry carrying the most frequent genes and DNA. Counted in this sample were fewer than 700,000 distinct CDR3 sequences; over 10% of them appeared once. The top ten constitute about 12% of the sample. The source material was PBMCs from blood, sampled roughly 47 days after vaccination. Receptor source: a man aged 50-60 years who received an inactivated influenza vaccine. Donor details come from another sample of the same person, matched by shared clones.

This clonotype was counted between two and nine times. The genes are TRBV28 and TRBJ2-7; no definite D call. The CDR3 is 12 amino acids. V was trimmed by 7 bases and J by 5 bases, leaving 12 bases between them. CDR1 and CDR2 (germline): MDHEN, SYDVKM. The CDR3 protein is CASNLPPDEQYF. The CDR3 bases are TGTGCCAGCAACCTACCCCCAGACGAGCAGTACTTC.

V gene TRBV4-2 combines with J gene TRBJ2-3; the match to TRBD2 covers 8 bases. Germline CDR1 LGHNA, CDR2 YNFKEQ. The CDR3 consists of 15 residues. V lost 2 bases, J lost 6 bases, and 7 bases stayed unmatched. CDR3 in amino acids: CASSQRSGGGDTQYF. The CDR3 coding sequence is TGTGCCAGCAGCCAACGGTCGGGAGGGGGTGATACGCAGTATTTT.

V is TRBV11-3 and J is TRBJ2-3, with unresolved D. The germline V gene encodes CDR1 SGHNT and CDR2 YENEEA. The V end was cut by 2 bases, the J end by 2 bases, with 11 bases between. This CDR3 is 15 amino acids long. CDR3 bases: TGTGCCAGCAGCTTAAGAGGACGGAACACAGATACGCAGTATTTT. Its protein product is CASSLRGRNTDTQYF.

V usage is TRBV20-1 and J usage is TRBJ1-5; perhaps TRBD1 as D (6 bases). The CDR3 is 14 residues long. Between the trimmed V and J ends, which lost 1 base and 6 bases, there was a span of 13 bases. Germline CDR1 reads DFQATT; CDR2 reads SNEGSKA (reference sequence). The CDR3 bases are TGCAGTGCTAGAGGTCGGGGGCTGAGTCAGCCCCAGCATTTT. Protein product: CSARGRGLSQPQHF.

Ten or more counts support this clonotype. CDR3 sequence: CSVDKGGTGELFF. In DNA form, the CDR3 reads TGCAGCGTTGATAAGGGTGGCACCGGGGAGCTGTTTTTT. The V and J genes are TRBV29-1 and TRBJ2-2; D not certain. V gave up 3 bases and J gave up 4 bases, with 9 bases separating them. The germline V gene encodes CDR1 SQVTM and CDR2 ANQGSEA. The CDR3 runs to 13 residues.

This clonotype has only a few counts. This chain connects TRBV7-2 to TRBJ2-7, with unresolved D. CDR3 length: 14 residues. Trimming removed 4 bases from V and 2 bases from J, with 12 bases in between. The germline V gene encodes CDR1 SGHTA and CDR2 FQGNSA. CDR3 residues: CASSSGSLAYEQYF. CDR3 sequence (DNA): TGTGCCAGCAGCTCCGGGTCACTGGCCTACGAGCAGTACTTC.

The CDR3 DNA reads as TGTGCCAGCAGCTCCTTGGGACAGTCGGCAGATACGCAGTATTTT. It translates to CASSSLGQSADTQYF. The chain recombines TRBV7-3 with TRBJ2-3; TRBD1 matches 7 bases. CDR1 and CDR2 from the germline V gene are SGHTA and FQGTGA. The trim removed 4 bases at V and 4 bases at J, leaving 8 bases unmatched. This CDR3 is built from 15 residues.

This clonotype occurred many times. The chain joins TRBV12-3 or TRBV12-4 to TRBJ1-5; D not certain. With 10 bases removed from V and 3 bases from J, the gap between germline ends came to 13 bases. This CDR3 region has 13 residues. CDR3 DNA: TGTGCCAACACTGGGGAGGTCAATCAGCCCCAGCATTTT. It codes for CANTGEVNQPQHF.

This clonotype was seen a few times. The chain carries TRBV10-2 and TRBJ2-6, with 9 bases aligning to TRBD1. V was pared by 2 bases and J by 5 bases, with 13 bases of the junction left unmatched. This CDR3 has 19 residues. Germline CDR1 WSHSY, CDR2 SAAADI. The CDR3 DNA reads TGCGCCAGCAGTGAGCCTCCGGGACAGGGTTCTTATCGGGCCAACGTCCTGACTTTC. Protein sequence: CASSEPPGQGSYRANVLTF.